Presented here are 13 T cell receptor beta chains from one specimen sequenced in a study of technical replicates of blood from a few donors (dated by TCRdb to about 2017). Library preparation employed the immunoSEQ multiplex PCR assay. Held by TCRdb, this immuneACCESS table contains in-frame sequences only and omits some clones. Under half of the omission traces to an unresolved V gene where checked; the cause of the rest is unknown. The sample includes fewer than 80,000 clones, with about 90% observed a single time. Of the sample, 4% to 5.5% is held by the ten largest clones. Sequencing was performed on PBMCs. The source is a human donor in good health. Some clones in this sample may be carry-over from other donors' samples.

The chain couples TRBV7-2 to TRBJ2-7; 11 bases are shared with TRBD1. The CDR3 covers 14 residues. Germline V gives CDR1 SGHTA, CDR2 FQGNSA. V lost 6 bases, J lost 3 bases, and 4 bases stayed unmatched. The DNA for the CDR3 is TGTGCCAGCAGTTCCGGGACAGGGGGCTACGAGCAGTACTTC. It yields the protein CASSSGTGGYEQYF. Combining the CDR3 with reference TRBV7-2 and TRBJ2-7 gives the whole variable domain GAGVSQSPSNKVTEKGKDVELRCDPISGHTALYWYRQSLGQGLEFLIYFQGNSAPDKSGLPSDRFSAERTGGSVSTLTIQRTQQEDSAVYLCASSSGTGGYEQYFGPGTRLTVT.

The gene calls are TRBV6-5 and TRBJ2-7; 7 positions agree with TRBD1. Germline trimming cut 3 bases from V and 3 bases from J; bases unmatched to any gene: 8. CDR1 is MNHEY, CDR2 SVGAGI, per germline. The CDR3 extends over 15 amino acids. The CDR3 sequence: CASSYRDSPLYEQYF. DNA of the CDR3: TGTGCCAGCAGTTATCGGGACAGCCCGCTCTACGAGCAGTACTTC.

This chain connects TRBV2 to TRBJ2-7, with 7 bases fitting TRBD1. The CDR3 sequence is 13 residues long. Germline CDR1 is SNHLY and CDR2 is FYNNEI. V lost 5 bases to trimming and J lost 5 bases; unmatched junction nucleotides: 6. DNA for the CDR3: TGTGCCAGCAGTTTAACAGGGGTCAACGAGCAGTACTTC. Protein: CASSLTGVNEQYF.

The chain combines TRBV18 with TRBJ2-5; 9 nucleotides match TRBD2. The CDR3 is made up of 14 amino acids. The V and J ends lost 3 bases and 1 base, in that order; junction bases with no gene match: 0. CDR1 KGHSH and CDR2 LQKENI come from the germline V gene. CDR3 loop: CASSPTSGQETQYF. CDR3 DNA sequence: TGTGCCAGCTCACCGACTAGCGGCCAAGAGACCCAGTACTTC.

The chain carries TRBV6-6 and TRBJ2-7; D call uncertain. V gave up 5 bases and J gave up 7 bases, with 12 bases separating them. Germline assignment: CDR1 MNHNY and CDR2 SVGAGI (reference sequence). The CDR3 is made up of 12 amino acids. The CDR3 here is CASSKSTGEQYF. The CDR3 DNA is TGTGCCAGCAGTAAATCGACCGGGGAGCAGTACTTC.

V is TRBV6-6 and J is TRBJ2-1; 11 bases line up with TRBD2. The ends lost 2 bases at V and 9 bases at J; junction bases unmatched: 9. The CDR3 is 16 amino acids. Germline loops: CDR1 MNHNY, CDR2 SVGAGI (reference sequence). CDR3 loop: CASSYPLAGGPGEQFF. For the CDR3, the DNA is TGTGCCAGCAGTTACCCGTTAGCGGGAGGGCCTGGTGAGCAGTTCTTC.

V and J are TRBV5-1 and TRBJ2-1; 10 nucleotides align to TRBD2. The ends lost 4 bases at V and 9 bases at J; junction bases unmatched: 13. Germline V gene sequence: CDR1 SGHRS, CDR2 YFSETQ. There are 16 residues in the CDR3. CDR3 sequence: CASSPRPAGGLTEQFF. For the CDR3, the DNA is TGCGCCAGCAGCCCGCGCCCAGCGGGGGGGCTGACTGAGCAGTTCTTC. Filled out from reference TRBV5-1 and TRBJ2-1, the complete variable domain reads KAGVTQTPRYLIKTRGQQVTLSCSPISGHRSVSWYQQTPGQGLQFLFEYFSETQRNKGNFPGRFSGRQFSNSRSEMNVSTLELGDSALYLCASSPRPAGGLTEQFFGPGTRLTVL.

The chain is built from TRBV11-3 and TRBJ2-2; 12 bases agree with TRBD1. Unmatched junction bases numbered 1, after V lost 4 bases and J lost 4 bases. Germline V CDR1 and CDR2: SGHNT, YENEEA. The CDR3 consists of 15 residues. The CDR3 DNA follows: TGTGCCAGCAGCTCGGGACAGGGGGCCACCGGGGAGCTGTTTTTT. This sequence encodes CASSSGQGATGELFF.

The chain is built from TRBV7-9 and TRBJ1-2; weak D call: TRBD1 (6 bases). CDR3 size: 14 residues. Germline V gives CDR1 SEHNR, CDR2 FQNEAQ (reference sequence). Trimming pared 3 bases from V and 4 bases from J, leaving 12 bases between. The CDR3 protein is CASSFLGGGYGYTF. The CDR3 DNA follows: TGTGCCAGCAGCTTTCTTGGGGGCGGCTATGGCTACACCTTC.

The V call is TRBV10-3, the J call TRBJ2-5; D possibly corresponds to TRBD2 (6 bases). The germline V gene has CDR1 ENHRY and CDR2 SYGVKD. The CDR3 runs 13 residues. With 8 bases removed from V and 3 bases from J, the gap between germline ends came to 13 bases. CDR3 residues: CAIARESEETQYF. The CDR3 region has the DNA TGTGCCATCGCTCGGGAGAGTGAAGAGACCCAGTACTTC.

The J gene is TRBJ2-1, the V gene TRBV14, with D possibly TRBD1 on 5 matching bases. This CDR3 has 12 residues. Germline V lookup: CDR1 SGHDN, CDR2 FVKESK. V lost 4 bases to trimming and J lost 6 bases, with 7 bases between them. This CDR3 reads CASSPRVNEQFF. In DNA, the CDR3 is TGTGCCAGCAGCCCCAGGGTCAATGAGCAGTTCTTC.

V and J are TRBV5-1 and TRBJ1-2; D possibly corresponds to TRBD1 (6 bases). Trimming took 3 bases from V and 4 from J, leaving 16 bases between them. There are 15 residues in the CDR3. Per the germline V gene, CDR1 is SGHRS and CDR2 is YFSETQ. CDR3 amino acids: CASSWGSQGAYGYTF. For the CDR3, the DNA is TGCGCCAGCAGCTGGGGCTCACAGGGAGCCTATGGCTACACCTTC. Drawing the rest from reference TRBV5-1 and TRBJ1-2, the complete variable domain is KAGVTQTPRYLIKTRGQQVTLSCSPISGHRSVSWYQQTPGQGLQFLFEYFSETQRNKGNFPGRFSGRQFSNSRSEMNVSTLELGDSALYLCASSWGSQGAYGYTFGSGTRLTVV.

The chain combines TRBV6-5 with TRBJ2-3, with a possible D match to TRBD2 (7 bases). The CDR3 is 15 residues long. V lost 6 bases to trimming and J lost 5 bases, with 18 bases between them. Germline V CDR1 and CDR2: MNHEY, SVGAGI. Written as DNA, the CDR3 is TGTGCCAGCAGCCGTACCGACGGGGGGCGAGATACGCAGTATTTT. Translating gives CASSRTDGGRDTQYF.